This TCR beta chain was sequenced during a study of blood T cell repertoires in COVID-19. About the research overall: The United States, Italy and Spain supplied acute and convalescent COVID-19 samples.

Clinical histories supplied by participants themselves formed the basis of cohort assignment. Turning to this clone: A read error may account for a junction end that differs from germline.

Original processing methods: The authors estimated nucleated cell counts from reference gene primer amplification. This table comes from immunoSEQ multiplex PCR, and its TCRdb copy is limited to in-frame clones, with some not included. The DNA gave D and trimming, while V, J and clone size come from that table. The sample yields approximately 200,000 clones, 84% seen once. CDR1 SEHNR and CDR2 FQNEAQ come from the germline V gene (reference sequence). This CDR3 has 12 residues. V and J are TRBV7-9 and TRBJ2-4; TRBD1 matches 8 bases. Source material: PBMCs or T cells enriched from blood (not recorded which). The source is a man between 40 and 49 years old who had recovered from COVID-19. Here the CDR3 reads CASSSPQGAENF. For the CDR3, the DNA is TGTGCCAGCAGCTCCCCCCAGGGGGCGGAGAACTTC.